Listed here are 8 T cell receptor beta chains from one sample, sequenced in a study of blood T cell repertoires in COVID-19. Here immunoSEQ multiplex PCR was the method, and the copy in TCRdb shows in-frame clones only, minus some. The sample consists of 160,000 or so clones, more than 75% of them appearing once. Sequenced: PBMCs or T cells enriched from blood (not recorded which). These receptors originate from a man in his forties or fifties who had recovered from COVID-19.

The CDR3 protein is CASREDYGYTF. The CDR3 DNA reads as TGTGCCAGCAGGGAGGACTATGGCTACACCTTC. The chain carries TRBV5-5 and TRBJ1-2; D is unresolved. The CDR3 has 11 residues. V lost 5 bases, J lost 3 bases, and 5 bases lay in between. The germline V gene encodes CDR1 SGHKS and CDR2 YYEKEE (reference sequence).

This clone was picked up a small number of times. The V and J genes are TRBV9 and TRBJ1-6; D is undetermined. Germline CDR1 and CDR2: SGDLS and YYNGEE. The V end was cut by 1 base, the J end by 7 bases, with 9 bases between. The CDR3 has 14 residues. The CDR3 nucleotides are TGTGCCAGCAGCGTATTCAGCGCCAATTCACCCCTCCACTTT. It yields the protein CASSVFSANSPLHF.

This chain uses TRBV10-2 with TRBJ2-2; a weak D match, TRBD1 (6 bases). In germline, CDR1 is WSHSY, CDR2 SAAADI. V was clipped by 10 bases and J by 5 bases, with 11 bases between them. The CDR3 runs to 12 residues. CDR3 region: CATRTGTGELFF. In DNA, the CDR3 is TGCGCCACCAGAACAGGGACCGGGGAGCTGTTTTTT.

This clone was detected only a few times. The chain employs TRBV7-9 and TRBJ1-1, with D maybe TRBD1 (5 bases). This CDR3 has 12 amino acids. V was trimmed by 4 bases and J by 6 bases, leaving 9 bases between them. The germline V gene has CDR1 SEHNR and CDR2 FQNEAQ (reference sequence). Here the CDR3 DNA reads TGTGCCAGCAGCTCCGTAGGGGCTGAAGCTTTCTTT. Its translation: CASSSVGAEAFF. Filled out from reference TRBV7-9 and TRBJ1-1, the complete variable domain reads DTGVSQNPRHKITKRGQNVTFRCDPISEHNRLYWYRQTLGQGPEFLTYFQNEAQLEKSRLLSDRFSAERPKGSFSTLEIQRTEQGDSAMYLCASSSVGAEAFFGQGTRLTVV.

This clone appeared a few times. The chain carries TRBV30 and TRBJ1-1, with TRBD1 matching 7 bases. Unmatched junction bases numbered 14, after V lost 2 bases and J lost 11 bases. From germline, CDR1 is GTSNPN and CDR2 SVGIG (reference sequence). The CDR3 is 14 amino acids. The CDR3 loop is CAWSFPPGTVGAFF. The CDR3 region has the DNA TGTGCCTGGAGTTTCCCCCCCGGGACAGTGGGGGCTTTCTTT.

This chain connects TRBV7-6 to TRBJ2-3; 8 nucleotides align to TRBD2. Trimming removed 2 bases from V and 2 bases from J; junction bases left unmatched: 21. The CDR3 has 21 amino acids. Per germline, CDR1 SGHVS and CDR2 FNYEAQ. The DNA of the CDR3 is TGTGCCAGCAGCTTAATCTTGATTCGAACGGGGGGGCCCCTATACACAGATACGCAGTATTTT. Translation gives CASSLILIRTGGPLYTDTQYF.

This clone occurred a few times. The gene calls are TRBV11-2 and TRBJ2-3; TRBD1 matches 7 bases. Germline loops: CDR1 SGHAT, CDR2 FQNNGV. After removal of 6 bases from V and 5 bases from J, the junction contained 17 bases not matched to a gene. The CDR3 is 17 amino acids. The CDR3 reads CASSRLTGTIFKDTQYF. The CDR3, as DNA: TGTGCCAGCAGTCGACTGACAGGGACCATTTTTAAAGATACGCAGTATTTT.

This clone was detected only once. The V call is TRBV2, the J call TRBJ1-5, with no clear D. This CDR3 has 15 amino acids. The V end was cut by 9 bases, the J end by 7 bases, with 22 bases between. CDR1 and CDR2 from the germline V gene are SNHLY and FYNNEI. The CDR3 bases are TGTGCCAGTAATGACCTTAGGTCCAAGGAGCAGCCCCAGCATTTT. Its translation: CASNDLRSKEQPQHF.